This TCR beta chain was observed in a study of PD-1 blockade in classical Hodgkin lymphoma. Whole-study findings and limits: Complete responders showed a baseline diversity that resembled the diversity of newly diagnosed patients.

Germline assignment: CDR1 MNHEY and CDR2 SVGAGI. The CDR3 is made up of 15 amino acids. After removal of 2 bases from V and 1 base from J, the junction contained 4 bases not matched to a gene. Following autologous stem cell transplantation, relapse occurred in every patient, and exposure to brentuximab vedotin varied. This table comes from immunoSEQ multiplex PCR, and its TCRdb copy is limited to in-frame clones, with some not included. The sample lists about 85,000 clones, about 93% occurring once. On this clone itself: Its specificity is unknown.

The chain joins TRBV6-5 to TRBJ1-2; 7 bases are shared with TRBD1. The sequencing used peripheral blood mononuclear cells (PBMCs), collected before the second cycle of nivolumab. This TCR was recovered from a human donor with classical Hodgkin lymphoma. CDR3 coding DNA: TGTGCCAGCAGTTACCCCCAGGGGGGTAACTATGGCTACACCTTC. Its protein is CASSYPQGGNYGYTF.